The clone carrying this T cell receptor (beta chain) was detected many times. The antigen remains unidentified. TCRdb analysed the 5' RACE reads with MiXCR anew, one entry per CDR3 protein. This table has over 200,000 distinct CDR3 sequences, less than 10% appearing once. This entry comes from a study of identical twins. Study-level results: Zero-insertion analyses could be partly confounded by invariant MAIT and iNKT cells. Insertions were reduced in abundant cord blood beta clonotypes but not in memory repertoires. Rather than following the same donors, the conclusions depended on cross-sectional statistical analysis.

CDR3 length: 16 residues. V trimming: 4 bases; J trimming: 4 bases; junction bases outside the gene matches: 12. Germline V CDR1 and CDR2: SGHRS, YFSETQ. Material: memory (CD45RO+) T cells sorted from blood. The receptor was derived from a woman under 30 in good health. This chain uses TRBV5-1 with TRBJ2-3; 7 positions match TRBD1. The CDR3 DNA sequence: TGCGCCAGCAGCCGCGACAGGGCCTTCACGTCAGATACGCAGTATTTT. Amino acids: CASSRDRAFTSDTQYF.